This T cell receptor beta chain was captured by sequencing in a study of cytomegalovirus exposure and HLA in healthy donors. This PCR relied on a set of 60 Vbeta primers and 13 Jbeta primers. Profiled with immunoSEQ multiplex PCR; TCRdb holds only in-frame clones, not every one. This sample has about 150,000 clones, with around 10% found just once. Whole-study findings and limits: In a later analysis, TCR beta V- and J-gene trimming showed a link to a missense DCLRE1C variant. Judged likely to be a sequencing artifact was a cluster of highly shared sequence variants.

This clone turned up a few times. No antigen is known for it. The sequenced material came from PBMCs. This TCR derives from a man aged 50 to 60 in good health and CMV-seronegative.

CDR3: CASSFSRNTDTQYF. In DNA form, the CDR3 reads TGCGCCAGCAGCTTCAGCAGGAACACAGATACGCAGTATTTT. The rearrangement uses TRBV5-1 and TRBJ2-3; D is uncertain. The V gene's germline CDR1 is SGHRS and CDR2 YFSETQ. This CDR3 comprises 14 residues. V was shortened by 2 bases and J by 2 bases, with 9 bases between the two germline ends.